These 2 T cell receptor beta chains were all obtained from the same sample, sequenced in a study of CD8 T cells in Susac syndrome (dated by TCRdb to between 2018 and 2021). The library came from the immunoSEQ multiplex PCR assay. RNA was extracted using the RNeasy kit, and roughly 0.5 to 1 microgram was reverse transcribed with random hexamers. TCRdb reprocessing: public reads trimmed at Q25 with fastp, clones called with MiXCR, in-frame beta chains kept. CDR3 protein sequences are deduplicated, and each keeps its most common genes and DNA. The sample table records 70,000 to 100,000 distinct CDR3 sequences; roughly 96% of these occur just once. The top ten hold roughly 0.62% of the sample. Sequencing was performed on CD8+ T cells from PBMCs. These receptors were collected from a human donor with Susac syndrome.

The genes are TRBV29-1 and TRBJ1-3; TRBD1 agrees at 9 bases. In germline, CDR1 is SQVTM, CDR2 ANQGSEA. The CDR3 length is 13 residues. Trimming took 6 bases from V and 4 from J; bases not matched to a gene: 4. In DNA form, the CDR3 reads TGCAGCGTGGGACAGGGAGTGGGAAACACCATATATTTT. Protein product: CSVGQGVGNTIYF.

The chain has TRBV20-1 and TRBJ2-7, with 9 bases fitting TRBD2. Germline CDR1 DFQATT, CDR2 SNEGSKA (reference sequence). Trimming removed 6 bases from V and 0 bases from J; junction bases left unmatched: 15. The CDR3 loop spans 17 amino acids. DNA of the CDR3: TGCAGTGCGGATTGGGTGACTAGCGGTTCCAGCTCCTACGAGCAGTACTTC. It encodes CSADWVTSGSSSYEQYF.